The text below deals with one T cell receptor beta chain. The antigen remains undetermined. Measured with immunoSEQ multiplex PCR; TCRdb has only the in-frame clones, and not every one. The table has 130,000 or so clones, nearly 90% seen once. With 5 bases clipped from V and 5 bases from J, the junction kept 6 bases outside the gene matches. CDR1 and CDR2 from the germline V gene are LNHDA and SQIVND (reference sequence). CDR3 length: 14 amino acids. Second-dose intervals near 4 or 12 weeks were combined. This entry comes from a study of T cell responses to AZD1222 COVID-19 vaccine. Study-level findings and limits: Donors in the cohort were predominantly white British and more often female, and clonal diversity was possibly underestimated. When two AZD1222 doses had been given, Spike-specific TCR breadth and depth rose. Samples come after the peak T cell response, not at day 14.

The input for sequencing was peripheral blood, taken 28 days after the second AZD1222 dose. V usage is TRBV19 and J usage is TRBJ2-5; 9 nucleotides agree with TRBD1. The TCR was taken from an adult who received the AZD1222 COVID-19 vaccine. CDR3 residues: CASSLQGAKETQYF. In nucleotides, the CDR3 is TGTGCCAGTAGTTTACAGGGGGCAAAGGAGACCCAGTACTTC.